This T cell receptor (beta chain) comes out of a study of tumor-infiltrating lymphocytes in primary liver carcinoma. General observations from the study: Found in all five tumor regions were only about 8-24% of top clones.

The tissue used was unsorted bulk material of roughly 17-34 mg. RNA and DNA were co-extracted from it with the AllPrep DNA/RNA mini kit. The patients carried chronic HBV infection and had received no treatment. Five separate regions per tumor were sampled. With about 470 ng total RNA as template and a constant-region primer, TCR beta cDNA was made. ARM-PCR was slightly modified, and three nested multiplex PCR rounds with it gave rise to the TCR beta libraries. Each of the first two PCR rounds ran roughly 9 cycles with TRBV1-TRBV30 forward and C-beta reverse primers. Using its own MiXCR run on the multiplex PCR reads, TCRdb lists one record per CDR3 protein. This sample has roughly 120,000 distinct CDR3 sequences; 64% occur once, and the top ten carry less than 10%. CDR1 is MNHNS and CDR2 is SASEGT in the germline V gene. Inclusive of both ends, the CDR3 amounts to 12 amino acids. As concerns this clonotype: Its antigen is not identified. The DNA is omitted, as the CDR3 cannot be located on it reliably, and the CDR3 follows TCRdb's listing.

The V and J genes are TRBV6-1 and TRBJ1-2. This receptor was identified in a woman aged 55 to 70 with primary liver carcinoma and hepatitis B virus infection. Sequencing used liver tumor tissue from sampling region 3. Sample subset: tumor region T3, left-lateral pole. The CDR3 spells CASSAGDYGCTF.